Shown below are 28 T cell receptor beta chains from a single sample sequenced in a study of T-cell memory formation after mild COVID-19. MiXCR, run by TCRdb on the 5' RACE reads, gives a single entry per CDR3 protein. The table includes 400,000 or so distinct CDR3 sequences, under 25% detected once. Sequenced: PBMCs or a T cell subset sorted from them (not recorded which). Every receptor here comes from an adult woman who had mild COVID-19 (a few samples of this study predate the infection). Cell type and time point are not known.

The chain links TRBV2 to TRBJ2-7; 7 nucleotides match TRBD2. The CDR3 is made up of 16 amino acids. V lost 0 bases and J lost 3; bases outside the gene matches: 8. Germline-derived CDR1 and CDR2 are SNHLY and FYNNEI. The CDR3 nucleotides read TGTGCCAGCAGTGAAGCGCGGGACTATCTTCACTACGAGCAGTACTTC. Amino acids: CASSEARDYLHYEQYF. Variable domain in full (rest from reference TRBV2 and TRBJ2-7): EPEVTQTPSHQVTQMGQEVILRCVPISNHLYFYWYRQILGQKVEFLVSFYNNEISEKSEIFDDQFSVERPDGSNFTLKIRSTKLEDSAMYFCASSEARDYLHYEQYFGPGTRLTVT.

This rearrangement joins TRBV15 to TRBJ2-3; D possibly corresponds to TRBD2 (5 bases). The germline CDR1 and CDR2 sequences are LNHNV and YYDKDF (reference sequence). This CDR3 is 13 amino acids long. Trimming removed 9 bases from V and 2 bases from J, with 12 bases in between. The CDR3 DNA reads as TGTGCCACGGCCGGACTCATCACAGATACGCAGTATTTT. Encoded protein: CATAGLITDTQYF.

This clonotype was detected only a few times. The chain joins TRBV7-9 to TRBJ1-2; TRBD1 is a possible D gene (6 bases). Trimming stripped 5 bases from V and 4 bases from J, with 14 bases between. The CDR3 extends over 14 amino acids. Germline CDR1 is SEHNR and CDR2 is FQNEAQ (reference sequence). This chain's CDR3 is CASSGTTWGYGYTF. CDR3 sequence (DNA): TGTGCCAGCAGCGGGACAACCTGGGGCTATGGCTACACCTTC.

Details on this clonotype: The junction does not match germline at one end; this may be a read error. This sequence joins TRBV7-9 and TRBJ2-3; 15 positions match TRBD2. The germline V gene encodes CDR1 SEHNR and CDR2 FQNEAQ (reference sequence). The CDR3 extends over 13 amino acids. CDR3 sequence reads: CASSSGLAGGQNF. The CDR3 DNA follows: TGTGCCAGCAGCTCAGGACTAGCGGGAGGGCAGAATTTT.

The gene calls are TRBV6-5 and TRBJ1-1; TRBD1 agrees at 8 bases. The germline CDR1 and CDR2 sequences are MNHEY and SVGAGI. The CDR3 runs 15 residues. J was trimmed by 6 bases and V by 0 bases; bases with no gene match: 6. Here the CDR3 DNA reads TGTGCCAGCAGTTACTCAGGACAGGGTCAGTCTGAAGCTTTCTTT. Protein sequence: CASSYSGQGQSEAFF.

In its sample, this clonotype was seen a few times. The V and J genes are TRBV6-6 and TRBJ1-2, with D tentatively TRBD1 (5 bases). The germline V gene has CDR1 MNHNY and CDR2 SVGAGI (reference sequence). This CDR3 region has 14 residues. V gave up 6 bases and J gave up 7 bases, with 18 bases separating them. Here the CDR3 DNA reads TGTGCCAGCAGACCCGGCGGGGACCATTTTGGCTACACCTTC. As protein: CASRPGGDHFGYTF.

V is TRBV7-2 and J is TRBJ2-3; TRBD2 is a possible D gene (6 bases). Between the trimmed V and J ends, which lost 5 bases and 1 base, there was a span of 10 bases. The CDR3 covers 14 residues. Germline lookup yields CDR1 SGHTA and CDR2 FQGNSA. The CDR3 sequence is CASSRERGTDTQYF. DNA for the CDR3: TGTGCCAGCAGCCGCGAGCGGGGCACAGATACGCAGTATTTT. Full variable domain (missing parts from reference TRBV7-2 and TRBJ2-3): GAGVSQSPSNKVTEKGKDVELRCDPISGHTALYWYRQSLGQGLEFLIYFQGNSAPDKSGLPSDRFSAERTGGSVSTLTIQRTQQEDSAVYLCASSRERGTDTQYFGPGTRLTVL.

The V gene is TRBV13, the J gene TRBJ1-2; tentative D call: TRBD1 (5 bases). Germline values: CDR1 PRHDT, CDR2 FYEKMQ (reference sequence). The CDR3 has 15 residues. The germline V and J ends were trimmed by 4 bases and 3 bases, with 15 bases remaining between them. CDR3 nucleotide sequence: TGTGCCAGCAGCTCGCAGGGTCGGAGGGACTATGGCTACACCTTC. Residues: CASSSQGRRDYGYTF.

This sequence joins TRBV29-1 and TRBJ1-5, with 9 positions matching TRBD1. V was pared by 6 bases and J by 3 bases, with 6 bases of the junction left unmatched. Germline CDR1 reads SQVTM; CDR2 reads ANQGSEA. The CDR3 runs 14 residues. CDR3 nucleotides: TGCAGCGTAACAGACAGGGGGAACAATCAGCCCCAGCATTTT. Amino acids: CSVTDRGNNQPQHF.

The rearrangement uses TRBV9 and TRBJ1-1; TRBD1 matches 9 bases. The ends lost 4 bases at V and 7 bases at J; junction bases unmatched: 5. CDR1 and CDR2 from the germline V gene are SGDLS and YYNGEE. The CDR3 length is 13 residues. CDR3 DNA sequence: TGTGCCAGCAGCCGAACAGGGGGCATTGAAGCTTTCTTT. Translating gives CASSRTGGIEAFF.

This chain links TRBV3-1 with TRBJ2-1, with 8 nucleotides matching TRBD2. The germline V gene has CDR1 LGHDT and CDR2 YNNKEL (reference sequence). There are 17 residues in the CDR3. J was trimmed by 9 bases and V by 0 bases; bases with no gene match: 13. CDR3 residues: CASSQESIGGALGEQFF. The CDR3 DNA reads TGTGCCAGCAGCCAAGAATCTATCGGGGGGGCCTTGGGTGAGCAGTTCTTC.

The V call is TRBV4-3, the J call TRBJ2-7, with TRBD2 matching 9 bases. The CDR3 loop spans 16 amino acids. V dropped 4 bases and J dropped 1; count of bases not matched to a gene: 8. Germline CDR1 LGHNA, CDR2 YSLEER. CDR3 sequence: CASSPKVAGVSYEQYF. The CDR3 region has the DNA TGCGCCAGCAGCCCTAAGGTAGCGGGAGTATCCTACGAGCAGTACTTC.

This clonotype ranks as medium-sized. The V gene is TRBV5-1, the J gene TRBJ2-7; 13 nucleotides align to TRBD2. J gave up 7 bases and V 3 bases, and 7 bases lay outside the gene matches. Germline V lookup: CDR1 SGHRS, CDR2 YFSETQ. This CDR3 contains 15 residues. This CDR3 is CASSYGLAGANEQYF. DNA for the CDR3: TGCGCCAGCAGCTACGGACTAGCGGGAGCGAATGAGCAGTACTTC.

The CDR3 DNA is TGTGCCAGCAGGACTGCAAGACAAGAGACCCAGTACTTC. It specifies CASRTARQETQYF. J is TRBJ2-5 and V is TRBV7-8; no firm D call. Between the trimmed V and J ends, which lost 6 bases and 2 bases, there was a span of 10 bases. The CDR3 totals 13 residues. From germline, CDR1 is SGHVS and CDR2 FQNEAQ.

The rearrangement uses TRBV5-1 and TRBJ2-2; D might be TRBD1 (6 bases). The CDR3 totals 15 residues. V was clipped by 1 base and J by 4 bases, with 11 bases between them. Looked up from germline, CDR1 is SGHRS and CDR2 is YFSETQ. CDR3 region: CASSLIRGTTGELFF. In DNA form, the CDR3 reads TGCGCCAGCAGCTTGATCAGGGGCACCACCGGGGAGCTGTTTTTT.

CDR3: CATSRKRLGANVLTF. CDR3 DNA sequence: TGTGCCACCAGCAGAAAAAGACTTGGGGCCAACGTCCTGACTTTC. V and J are TRBV15 and TRBJ2-6; no reliable D call. V was pared by 2 bases and J by 3 bases, with 8 bases between. Germline V gives CDR1 LNHNV, CDR2 YYDKDF (reference sequence). CDR3 length equals 15 residues.

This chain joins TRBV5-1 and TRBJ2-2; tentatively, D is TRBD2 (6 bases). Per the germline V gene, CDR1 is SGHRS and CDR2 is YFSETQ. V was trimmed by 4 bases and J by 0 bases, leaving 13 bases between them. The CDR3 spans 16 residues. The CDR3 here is CASSPGDLTNTGELFF. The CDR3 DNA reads TGCGCCAGCAGCCCGGGGGACCTCACGAACACCGGGGAGCTGTTTTTT.

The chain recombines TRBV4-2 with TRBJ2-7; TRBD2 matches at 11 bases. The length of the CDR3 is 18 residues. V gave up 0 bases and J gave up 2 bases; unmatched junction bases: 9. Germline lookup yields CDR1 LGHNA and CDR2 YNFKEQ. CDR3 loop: CASSQDLRTSGLPYEQYF. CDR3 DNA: TGTGCCAGCAGCCAAGATCTTCGGACTAGCGGGTTACCCTACGAGCAGTACTTC.

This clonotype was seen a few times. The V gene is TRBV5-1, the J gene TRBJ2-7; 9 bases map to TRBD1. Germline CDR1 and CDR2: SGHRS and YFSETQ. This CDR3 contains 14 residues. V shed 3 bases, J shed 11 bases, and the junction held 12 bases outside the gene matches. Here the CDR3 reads CASSSSDRGIGEYF. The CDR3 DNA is TGCGCCAGCAGCTCATCGGACAGGGGCATCGGCGAGTACTTC.

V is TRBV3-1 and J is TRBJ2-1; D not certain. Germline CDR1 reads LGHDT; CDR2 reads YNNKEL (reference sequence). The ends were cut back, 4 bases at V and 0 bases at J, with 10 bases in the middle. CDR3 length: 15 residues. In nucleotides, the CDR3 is TGTGCCAGCAGCCTGGTCACGAGCTCCTACAATGAGCAGTTCTTC. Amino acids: CASSLVTSSYNEQFF.

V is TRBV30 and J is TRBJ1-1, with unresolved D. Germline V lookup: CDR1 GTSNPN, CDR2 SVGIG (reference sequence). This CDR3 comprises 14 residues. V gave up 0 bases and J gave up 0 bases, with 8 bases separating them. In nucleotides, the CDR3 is TGTGCCTGGAGTGTATACAAATTGAACACTGAAGCTTTCTTT. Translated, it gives CAWSVYKLNTEAFF. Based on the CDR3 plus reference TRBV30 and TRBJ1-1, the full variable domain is SQTIHQWPATLVQPVGSPLSLECTVEGTSNPNLYWYRQAAGRGLQLLFYSVGIGQISSEVPQNLSASRPQDRQFILSSKKLLLSDSGFYLCAWSVYKLNTEAFFGQGTRLTVV.

CDR3 in DNA: TGTGCCAGCTTCCCGACCTCAAGAAGAGGGGCCAAAAACATTCAGTACTTC. The encoded protein is CASFPTSRRGAKNIQYF. The rearrangement uses TRBV18 and TRBJ2-4, with a possible D match to TRBD2 (5 bases). From germline, CDR1 is KGHSH and CDR2 LQKENI. Trimming took off 7 bases at V and 1 base at J, with 20 bases between the two ends. The CDR3 sequence is 17 residues long.

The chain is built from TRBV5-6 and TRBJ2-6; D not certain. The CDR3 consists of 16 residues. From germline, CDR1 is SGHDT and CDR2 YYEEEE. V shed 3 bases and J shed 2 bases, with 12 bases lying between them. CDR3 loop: CASSSIRRAGANVLTF. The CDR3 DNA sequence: TGTGCCAGCAGCTCAATTCGACGGGCTGGGGCCAACGTCCTGACTTTC.

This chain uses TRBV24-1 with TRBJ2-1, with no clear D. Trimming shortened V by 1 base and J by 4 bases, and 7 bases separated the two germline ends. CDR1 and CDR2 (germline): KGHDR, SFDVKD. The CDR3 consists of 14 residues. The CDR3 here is CATSDFSAYNEQFF. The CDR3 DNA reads TGTGCCACCAGTGATTTTTCTGCTTACAATGAGCAGTTCTTC.

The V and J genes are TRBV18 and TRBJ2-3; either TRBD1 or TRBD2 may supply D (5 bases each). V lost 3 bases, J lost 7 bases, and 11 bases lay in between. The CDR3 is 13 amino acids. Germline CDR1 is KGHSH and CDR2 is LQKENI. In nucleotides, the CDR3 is TGTGCCAGCTCACCGGGACCTGAGAATACGCAGTATTTT. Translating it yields CASSPGPENTQYF.

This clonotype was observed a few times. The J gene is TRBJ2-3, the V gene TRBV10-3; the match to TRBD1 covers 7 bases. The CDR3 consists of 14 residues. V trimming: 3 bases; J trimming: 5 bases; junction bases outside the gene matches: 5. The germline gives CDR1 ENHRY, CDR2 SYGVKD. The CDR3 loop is CAISDSQGKDTQYF. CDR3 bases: TGTGCCATCAGTGATTCACAGGGGAAAGATACGCAGTATTTT.

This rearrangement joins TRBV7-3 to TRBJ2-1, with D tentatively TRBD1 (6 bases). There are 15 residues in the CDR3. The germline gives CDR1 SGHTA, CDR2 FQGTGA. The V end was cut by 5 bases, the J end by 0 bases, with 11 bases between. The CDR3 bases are TGTGCCAGCAGCCAAAAACAGGGCTCCTACAATGAGCAGTTCTTC. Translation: CASSQKQGSYNEQFF.

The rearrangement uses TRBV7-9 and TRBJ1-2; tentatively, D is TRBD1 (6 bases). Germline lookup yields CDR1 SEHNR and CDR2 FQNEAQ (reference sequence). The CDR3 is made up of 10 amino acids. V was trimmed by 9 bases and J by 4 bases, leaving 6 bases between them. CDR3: CARGAYGYTF. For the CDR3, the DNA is TGTGCCAGGGGGGCCTATGGCTACACCTTC.